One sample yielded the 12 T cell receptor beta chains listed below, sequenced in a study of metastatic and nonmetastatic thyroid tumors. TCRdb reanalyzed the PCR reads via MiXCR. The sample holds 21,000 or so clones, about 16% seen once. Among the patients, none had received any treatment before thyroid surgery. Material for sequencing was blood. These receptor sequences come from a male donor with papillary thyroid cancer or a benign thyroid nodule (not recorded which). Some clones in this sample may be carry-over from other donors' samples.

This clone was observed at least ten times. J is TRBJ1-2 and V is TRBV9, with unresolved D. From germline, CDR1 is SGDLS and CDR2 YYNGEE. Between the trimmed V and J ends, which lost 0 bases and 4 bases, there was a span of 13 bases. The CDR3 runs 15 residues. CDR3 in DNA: TGTGCCAGCAGCGTAGATTGGCAGTCTGGCTATGGCTACACCTTC. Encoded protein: CASSVDWQSGYGYTF.

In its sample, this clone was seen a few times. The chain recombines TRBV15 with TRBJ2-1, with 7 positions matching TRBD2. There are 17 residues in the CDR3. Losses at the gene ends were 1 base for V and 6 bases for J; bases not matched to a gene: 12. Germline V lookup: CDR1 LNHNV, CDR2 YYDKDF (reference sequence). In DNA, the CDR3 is TGTGCCACCAGCAGAGGATGGGCTAGCGGTGTATCCAATGAGCAGTTCTTC. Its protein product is CATSRGWASGVSNEQFF. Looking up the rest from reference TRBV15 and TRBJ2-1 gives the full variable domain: DAMVIQNPRYQVTQFGKPVTLSCSQTLNHNVMYWYQQKSSQAPKLLFHYYDKDFNNEADTPDNFQSRRPNTSFCFLDIRSPGLGDTAMYLCATSRGWASGVSNEQFFGPGTRLTVL.

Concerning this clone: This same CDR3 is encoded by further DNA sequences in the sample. The CDR3 region has the DNA TGTGCCAGCAGTCCGACTAGCGGGGGGAGGGAAGAGACCCAGTACTTC. This sequence encodes CASSPTSGGREETQYF. This rearrangement joins TRBV27 to TRBJ2-5; 13 positions agree with TRBD2. J gave up 3 bases and V 5 bases, and 6 bases lay outside the gene matches. The germline V gene has CDR1 MNHEY and CDR2 SMNVEV (reference sequence). The CDR3 consists of 16 residues.

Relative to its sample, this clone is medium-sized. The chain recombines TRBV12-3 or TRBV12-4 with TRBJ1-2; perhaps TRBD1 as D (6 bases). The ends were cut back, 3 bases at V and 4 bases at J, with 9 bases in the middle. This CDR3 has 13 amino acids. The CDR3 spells CASSLGRGYGYTF. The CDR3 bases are TGTGCCAGCAGTTTGGGCAGGGGCTATGGCTACACCTTC.

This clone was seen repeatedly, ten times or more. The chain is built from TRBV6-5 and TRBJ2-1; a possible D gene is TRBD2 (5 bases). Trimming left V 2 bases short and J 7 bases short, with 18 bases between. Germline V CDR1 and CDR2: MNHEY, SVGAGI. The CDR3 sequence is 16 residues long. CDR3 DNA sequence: TGTGCCAGCAGTTACGACCTCACTAGGGCGGGTAATGAGCAGTTCTTC. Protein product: CASSYDLTRAGNEQFF.

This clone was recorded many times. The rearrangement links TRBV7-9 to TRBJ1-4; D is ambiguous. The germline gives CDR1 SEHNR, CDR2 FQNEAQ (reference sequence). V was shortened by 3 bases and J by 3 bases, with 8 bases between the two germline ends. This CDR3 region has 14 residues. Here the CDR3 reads CASSFDISNEKLFF. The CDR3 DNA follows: TGTGCCAGCAGCTTCGATATCTCTAATGAAAAACTGTTTTTT.

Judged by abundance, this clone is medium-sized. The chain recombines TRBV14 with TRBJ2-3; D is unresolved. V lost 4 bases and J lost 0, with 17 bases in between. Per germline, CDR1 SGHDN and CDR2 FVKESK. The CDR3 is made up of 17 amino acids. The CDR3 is CASSPDVAGTSTDTQYF. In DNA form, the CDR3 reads TGTGCCAGCAGCCCGGACGTGGCTGGTACTAGCACAGATACGCAGTATTTT.

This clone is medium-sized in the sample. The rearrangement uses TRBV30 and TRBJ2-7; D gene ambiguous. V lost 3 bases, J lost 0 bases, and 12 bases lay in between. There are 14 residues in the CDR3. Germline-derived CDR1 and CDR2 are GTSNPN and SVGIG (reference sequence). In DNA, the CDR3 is TGTGCCTGGAGGATAGACACCCTCTCCTACGAGCAGTACTTC. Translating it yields CAWRIDTLSYEQYF.

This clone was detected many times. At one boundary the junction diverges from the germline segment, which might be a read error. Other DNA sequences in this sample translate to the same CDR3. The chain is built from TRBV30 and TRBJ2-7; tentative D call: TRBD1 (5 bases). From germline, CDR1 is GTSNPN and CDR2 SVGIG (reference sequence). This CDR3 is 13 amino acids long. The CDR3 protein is CAWSRGAAYEQYF. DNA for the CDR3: TGTGCCTGGAGTAGGGGCGCCGCCTACGAGCAATACTTC.

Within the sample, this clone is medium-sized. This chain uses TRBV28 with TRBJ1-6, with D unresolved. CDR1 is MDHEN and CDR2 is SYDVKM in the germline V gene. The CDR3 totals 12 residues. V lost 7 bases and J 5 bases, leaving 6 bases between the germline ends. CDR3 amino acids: CASTPDNSPLHF. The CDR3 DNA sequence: TGTGCCAGCACCCCGGATAATTCACCCCTCCACTTT.

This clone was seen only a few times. In DNA form, the CDR3 reads TGTGCCAGCTACAGTGGACATTCATCTGGAAACACCATATATTTT. Its protein product is CASYSGHSSGNTIYF. The chain recombines TRBV2 with TRBJ1-3, with D possibly TRBD1 on 5 matching bases. Between the trimmed V and J ends, which lost 8 bases and 1 base, there was a span of 15 bases. The length of the CDR3 is 15 residues. The germline V gene has CDR1 SNHLY and CDR2 FYNNEI.

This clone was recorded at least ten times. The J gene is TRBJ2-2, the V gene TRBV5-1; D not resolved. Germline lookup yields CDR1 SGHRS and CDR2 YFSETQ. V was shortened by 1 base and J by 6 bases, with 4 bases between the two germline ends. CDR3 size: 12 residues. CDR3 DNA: TGCGCCAGCAGCTTGACAGCCGGGGAGCTGTTTTTT. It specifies CASSLTAGELFF.